Below, 23 T cell receptor beta chains from the same sample are listed, as sequenced in a study of shared clonotypes between healthy human individuals. Assay: immunoSEQ multiplex PCR; the TCRdb copy retains only in-frame clones and omits some. The sample holds about 120,000 clones, 68% seen once. Sequencing was done on a sample of memory CD8+ T cells sorted from blood. Subset specified: CD45RO+ cells pooled with CCR7-negative TemRA cells. The source of these receptors is a woman aged 25 to 39 in good health.

This clone was found once. This chain joins TRBV4-3 and TRBJ2-7; 8 positions agree with TRBD2. V shed 1 base, J shed 4 bases, and the junction held 9 bases outside the gene matches. CDR3 length equals 16 residues. Germline V gene sequence: CDR1 LGHNA, CDR2 YSLEER. The CDR3 protein is CASSQGMSGSSYEQYF. CDR3 DNA: TGCGCCAGCAGCCAAGGCATGAGCGGGAGTTCTTACGAGCAGTACTTC.

The rearrangement uses TRBV7-9 and TRBJ2-7; D is unclear. The V gene lost 7 bases and the J gene lost 6 bases, with 16 bases spanning the gap. The CDR3 sequence is 13 residues long. CDR1 is SEHNR, CDR2 FQNEAQ, per germline (reference sequence). This CDR3 reads CASTWASPGEQYF. In DNA, the CDR3 is TGTGCCAGCACCTGGGCGAGCCCCGGCGAGCAGTACTTC.

This sequence joins TRBV5-4 and TRBJ2-5; 11 bases agree with TRBD2. The CDR3 runs to 14 residues. Germline CDR1 is SGHNT and CDR2 is YYREEE (reference sequence). V was pared by 5 bases and J by 10 bases, with 10 bases of the junction left unmatched. CDR3 in amino acids: CASRATSGEVGQYF. The CDR3 DNA reads as TGTGCCAGCAGGGCGACTAGCGGGGAGGTGGGCCAGTACTTC.

The V gene is TRBV27, the J gene TRBJ2-1; D possibly corresponds to TRBD1 (6 bases). The CDR3 is 15 amino acids. V was cut by 7 bases and J by 0 bases, with 13 bases left in between. Germline-derived CDR1 and CDR2 are MNHEY and SMNVEV (reference sequence). The CDR3 loop is CASTLGGSSYNEQFF. The CDR3, as DNA: TGTGCCAGCACCCTAGGGGGAAGCTCCTACAATGAGCAGTTCTTC.

The CDR3 sequence: CATSSRRTIDTDTQYF. The CDR3 DNA is TGTGCCACCTCTTCTCGTCGGACTATCGACACAGATACGCAGTATTTT. The chain employs TRBV15 and TRBJ2-3; perhaps TRBD2 as D (6 bases). V gave up 8 bases and J gave up 2 bases, with 20 bases separating them. The CDR3 has 16 residues. Germline V gene lookup returns CDR1 LNHNV and CDR2 YYDKDF (reference sequence).

Remarks on this clone: This CDR3 is also generated by other DNA sequences in the sample. The V call is TRBV9, the J call TRBJ2-1, with 10 positions matching TRBD2. This CDR3 is built from 14 residues. V trimming: 4 bases; J trimming: 8 bases; junction bases outside the gene matches: 6. Germline-derived CDR1 and CDR2 are SGDLS and YYNGEE. The DNA for the CDR3 is TGTGCCAGCAGCTTAGCGGGAGGATCCGATGAGCAGTTCTTC. Translating gives CASSLAGGSDEQFF.

The table lists this clone with a few counts. The chain uses TRBV19 and TRBJ2-5, with TRBD1 matching over 7 bases. The CDR3 consists of 15 residues. Trimming took 1 base from V and 4 from J; bases not matched to a gene: 6. Germline V lookup: CDR1 LNHDA, CDR2 SQIVND (reference sequence). The CDR3, as DNA: TGTGCCAGTAGTATAGGTCCTGCAGGGGGAGAGACCCAGTACTTC. Amino acids: CASSIGPAGGETQYF.

This clone was detected only a few times. Other DNA sequences in the same sample also yield this CDR3. The chain recombines TRBV2 with TRBJ2-5; 8 nucleotides match TRBD1. There are 14 residues in the CDR3. V gave up 4 bases and J gave up 5 bases; unmatched junction bases: 6. Germline values: CDR1 SNHLY, CDR2 FYNNEI. The DNA for the CDR3 is TGTGCCAGCAGTGTTGGACAGGGAATGGAGACCCAGTACTTC. As protein: CASSVGQGMETQYF.

CDR3 sequence: CASIQKTSGNLNEQFF. In DNA, the CDR3 is TGTGCCAGTATCCAAAAGACTAGCGGAAACCTCAATGAGCAGTTCTTC. The rearrangement uses TRBV6-6 and TRBJ2-1; 9 positions match TRBD2. The V segment lost 9 bases and the J segment 6 bases; nucleotides outside the gene matches: 15. CDR1 and CDR2 from the germline V gene are MNHNY and SVGAGI (reference sequence). The CDR3 has 16 residues.

On this clone itself: Mismatch with germline at one junction end may stem from a read error. The rearrangement uses TRBV5-3 and TRBJ1-6; D is undetermined. TRBV5-3 counts as an open reading frame of uncertain function. This CDR3 region has 14 residues. CDR3 nucleotide sequence: TGTGCCAGCAGCTTGGCGTCAGCTAATTCACCCCTCCACTTT. Translation gives CASSLASANSPLHF.

V gene TRBV6-4 combines with J gene TRBJ1-2, with D possibly matching TRBD1 (6 bases). Germline lookup yields CDR1 MRHNA and CDR2 SNTAGT. The CDR3 length is 11 residues. The V end lost 6 bases, the J end lost 9 bases, and 11 bases lay between the germline ends. CDR3: CASREGVSYTF. For the CDR3, the DNA is TGTGCCAGCAGGGAGGGGGTTAGCTACACCTTC.

V is TRBV18 and J is TRBJ2-2; D uncertain. From germline, CDR1 is KGHSH and CDR2 LQKENI. This CDR3 is built from 15 residues. V was trimmed by 2 bases and J by 1 base, leaving 8 bases between them. In DNA, the CDR3 is TGTGCCAGCTCACCAGGTGCGGAGAACACCGGGGAGCTGTTTTTT. It translates to CASSPGAENTGELFF.

The chain couples TRBV30 to TRBJ2-3; D remains unclear. Germline CDR1 GTSNPN, CDR2 SVGIG (reference sequence). This CDR3 comprises 14 residues. Trimming shortened V by 0 bases and J by 0 bases, and 7 bases separated the two germline ends. CDR3 nucleotides: TGTGCCTGGAGTGTAGGATCCAGCACAGATACGCAGTATTTT. Residues: CAWSVGSSTDTQYF.

The chain carries TRBV7-9 and TRBJ2-7; no definite D call. The CDR3 runs to 15 residues. The V gene's germline CDR1 is SEHNR and CDR2 FQNEAQ (reference sequence). V was pared by 5 bases and J by 3 bases, with 17 bases between. The CDR3 here is CASSMPTVYNYEQYF. The CDR3 DNA reads as TGTGCCAGCAGCATGCCCACCGTGTATAACTACGAGCAGTACTTC.

This clone was found many times. The V and J genes are TRBV25-1 and TRBJ2-2; either TRBD1 or TRBD2 may fit D (5 bases each). Deletions cut 2 bases from V and 4 bases from J, with 5 bases between. CDR3 size: 13 residues. Germline lookup yields CDR1 MGHDK and CDR2 SYGVNS. The CDR3 sequence: CASSEGGTGELFF. The CDR3 region has the DNA TGTGCCAGCAGTGAAGGGGGCACCGGGGAGCTGTTTTTT. The whole variable domain, filled in from reference TRBV25-1 and TRBJ2-2, reads EADIYQTPRYLVIGTGKKITLECSQTMGHDKMYWYQQDPGMELHLIHYSYGVNSTEKGDLSSESTVSRIRTEHFPLTLESARPSHTSQYLCASSEGGTGELFFGEGSRLTVL.

The count of this clone is one. The chain recombines TRBV18 with TRBJ2-5; D not certain. Germline V gene data show CDR1 as KGHSH and CDR2 as LQKENI. The CDR3 extends over 13 amino acids. V shed 3 bases and J shed 5 bases, with 10 bases lying between them. The CDR3 nucleotides are TGTGCCAGCTCACCGGAGTTTCAGGAGACCCAGTACTTC. Translating it yields CASSPEFQETQYF.

The V gene is TRBV2, the J gene TRBJ2-7, with 7 bases fitting TRBD1. Germline lookup yields CDR1 SNHLY and CDR2 FYNNEI. The trim removed 7 bases at V and 2 bases at J, leaving 8 bases unmatched. The CDR3 is made up of 14 amino acids. The DNA for the CDR3 is TGTGCCAGCAAGGGTGCAGGGGGAACCTACGAGCAGTACTTC. Translated: CASKGAGGTYEQYF. Full variable domain (missing parts from reference TRBV2 and TRBJ2-7): EPEVTQTPSHQVTQMGQEVILRCVPISNHLYFYWYRQILGQKVEFLVSFYNNEISEKSEIFDDQFSVERPDGSNFTLKIRSTKLEDSAMYFCASKGAGGTYEQYFGPGTRLTVT.

The chain joins TRBV25-1 to TRBJ2-1, with 7 bases aligning to TRBD1. The CDR3 is 14 residues long. The germline gives CDR1 MGHDK, CDR2 SYGVNS. The trim removed 10 bases at V and 9 bases at J, leaving 15 bases unmatched. The CDR3 DNA sequence: TGTGCCACACGGACAGGATTAACAGGGGTTGAGCAGTTCTTC. It encodes CATRTGLTGVEQFF.

This clone was seen once. The chain links TRBV2 to TRBJ1-5, with 8 bases that match TRBD1. Looked up from germline, CDR1 is SNHLY and CDR2 is FYNNEI. The ends lost 6 bases at V and 0 bases at J; junction bases unmatched: 4. This CDR3 region has 15 residues. As DNA, the CDR3 is TGTGCCAGCAGAGACAGGGGATATAGCAATCAGCCCCAGCATTTT. Translated: CASRDRGYSNQPQHF.

This clone was seen ten or more times. The genes are TRBV11-3 and TRBJ1-2, with 8 bases fitting TRBD1. This CDR3 is 14 amino acids long. From germline, CDR1 is SGHNT and CDR2 YENEEA. The V gene end was trimmed by 5 bases and the J gene end by 4 bases; junction bases not matched to a gene: 6. CDR3: CASSVGQGGYGYTF. The CDR3 DNA follows: TGTGCCAGCAGCGTCGGACAGGGAGGCTATGGCTACACCTTC.

This clone was counted many times. The chain has TRBV29-1 and TRBJ2-3; 10 bases map to TRBD1. The CDR3 length is 14 residues. Germline loops: CDR1 SQVTM, CDR2 ANQGSEA. The J segment lost 4 bases and the V segment lost 4 bases, leaving 5 bases of the junction unmatched. In DNA form, the CDR3 reads TGCAGCGTTGGAGGGACAGGGGTTTCAGATACGCAGTATTTT. It is translated as CSVGGTGVSDTQYF.

The chain links TRBV7-3 to TRBJ2-7, with 7 bases that match TRBD1. The germline gives CDR1 SGHTA, CDR2 FQGTGA. The CDR3 covers 13 residues. After removal of 5 bases from V and 6 bases from J, the junction contained 7 bases not matched to a gene. The CDR3 loop is CASSRTNRGEQYF. Here the CDR3 DNA reads TGTGCCAGCAGCCGAACTAACAGGGGCGAGCAGTACTTC.

The V gene is TRBV7-8, the J gene TRBJ2-5, with TRBD1 as a possible D gene (6 bases). V lost 5 bases and J 2 bases, leaving 9 bases between the germline ends. Germline V gives CDR1 SGHVS, CDR2 FQNEAQ. The CDR3 has 13 amino acids. CDR3 sequence: CASSRDRQETQYF. In DNA, the CDR3 is TGTGCCAGCAGCAGAGACAGGCAAGAGACCCAGTACTTC.